The 7 T cell receptor beta chains below come from one sample, sequenced in a study of a mutant IDH1 vaccine in newly diagnosed glioma. Antigens of these TCRs are unknown. Time point meaning: week 5, during vaccination. A single vaccine dose contained 300 ug of mutant IDH1 20-mer peptide, and topical imiquimod was used with it. Using immunoSEQ multiplex PCR, the repertoire was profiled, and TCRdb retains in-frame clones only, with some absent. The table lists fewer than 40,000 clones, about 84% of them singletons. Specimen: PBMCs, collected from a glioma patient whose treatment included an IDH1 peptide vaccine. Source of these receptors: a man aged 35 to 55 with glioma.

J is TRBJ2-7 and V is TRBV19; possible D gene TRBD2, 5 bases. The CDR3 sequence is 14 residues long. Germline assignment: CDR1 LNHDA and CDR2 SQIVND (reference sequence). V lost 10 bases and J 4 bases, leaving 20 bases between the germline ends. The CDR3 region is CATSGRGTRYEQYF. The CDR3 DNA reads TGTGCCACCTCCGGCCGGGGTACTAGGTACGAGCAGTACTTC.

The chain employs TRBV5-6 and TRBJ2-7; 9 bases match TRBD1. This CDR3 is 14 amino acids long. V shed 3 bases and J 7 bases; nucleotides not matched to a gene: 8. The germline V gene encodes CDR1 SGHDT and CDR2 YYEEEE. The chain's CDR3 is CASSWGTGWVEQYF. CDR3 coding DNA: TGTGCCAGCAGCTGGGGGACAGGGTGGGTGGAGCAGTACTTC.

This clone turned up a few times. The J gene is TRBJ1-2, the V gene TRBV6-1; 9 nucleotides agree with TRBD1. Germline assignment: CDR1 MNHNS and CDR2 SASEGT. After removal of 0 bases from V and 6 bases from J, the junction contained 5 bases not matched to a gene. This CDR3 has 15 amino acids. CDR3 amino acids: CASSEAWDRAHGYTF. The CDR3 DNA follows: TGTGCCAGCAGTGAAGCCTGGGACAGGGCTCATGGCTACACCTTC.

V usage is TRBV7-8 and J usage is TRBJ2-7; D gene unclear. This CDR3 is built from 12 residues. Germline CDR1 is SGHVS and CDR2 is FQNEAQ. The V and J ends lost 3 bases and 2 bases respectively, with 5 bases between them. This CDR3 is CASSLTPYEQYF. The CDR3 DNA reads TGTGCCAGCAGCTTGACCCCCTACGAGCAGTACTTC.

The rearrangement joins TRBV4-2 to TRBJ2-1; D unclear. V shed 0 bases and J shed 4 bases, with 7 bases lying between them. The germline CDR1 and CDR2 sequences are LGHNA and YNFKEQ. There are 14 residues in the CDR3. CDR3 DNA: TGTGCCAGCAGCCAAGATAATACGTACAATGAGCAGTTCTTC. Its translation: CASSQDNTYNEQFF.

This CDR3 is CASSGTSGGAETQYF. CDR3 bases: TGTGCCAGCAGTGGGACTAGCGGGGGGGCCGAGACCCAGTACTTC. The chain recombines TRBV6-6 with TRBJ2-5; 16 bases are a match to TRBD2. The germline CDR1 and CDR2 sequences are MNHNY and SVGAGI (reference sequence). V gave up 5 bases and J gave up 5 bases; unmatched junction bases: 2. CDR3 size: 15 residues.

The rearrangement links TRBV25-1 to TRBJ1-1; no clear D. V lost 0 bases, J lost 3 bases, and 5 bases lay in between. Germline assignment: CDR1 MGHDK and CDR2 SYGVNS. The CDR3 is 13 residues long. As DNA, the CDR3 is TGTGCCAGCAGTGAATATGTCGACACTGAAGCTTTCTTT. Its protein is CASSEYVDTEAFF.